These 2 T cell receptor beta chains were all obtained from the same sample, sequenced in a study of OX40 agonist ivuxolimab in advanced cancers. The repertoire was sequenced with immunoSEQ multiplex PCR; TCRdb's copy has only in-frame clones and lacks some. The sample includes tens of thousands of clones, around 80% of them seen just once. The specimen was CD4+ or CD8+ T cells sorted from blood, collected in a trial of the OX40 agonist ivuxolimab. These receptors were taken from an adult with an advanced solid tumor such as melanoma, head and neck, liver or kidney cancer.

The rearrangement uses TRBV6-5 and TRBJ2-1; 7 positions match TRBD2. CDR1 is MNHEY, CDR2 SVGAGI, per germline. The CDR3 totals 14 residues. J lost 5 bases, V lost 7 bases, and 8 bases had no gene match. CDR3 nucleotide sequence: TGTGCCAGCATCTTAAGGGGAGGGGACAATGAGCAGTTCTTC. It yields the protein CASILRGGDNEQFF.

This clone was observed a few times. The chain recombines TRBV6-1 with TRBJ2-7; D is tentatively TRBD1 or TRBD2 (7 bases each). V was cut by 8 bases and J by 7 bases, with 18 bases left in between. Germline CDR1 MNHNS, CDR2 SASEGT. The CDR3 consists of 13 residues. The CDR3 bases are TGTGCCAGCGGAAGAACAGGGGAGGGAGAGCAGTACTTC. Amino acids: CASGRTGEGEQYF.